The 26 T cell receptor beta chains reported below all come from one sample, sequenced in a study of radiotherapy plus CTLA-4 blockade in lung cancer. The protocol was immunoSEQ multiplex PCR, while the TCRdb copy is restricted to in-frame clones and leaves out a portion. The sample contains approximately 94,000 clones, approximately 78% of which appear only once. This material consisted of peripheral blood, taken from a patient treated with radiotherapy plus ipilimumab. These TCRs come from a human donor with non-small cell lung cancer that progressed on radiotherapy plus ipilimumab.

The rearrangement uses TRBV5-6 and TRBJ2-7; D is unclear. Germline lookup yields CDR1 SGHDT and CDR2 YYEEEE. V dropped 0 bases and J dropped 4 bases, with 5 bases sitting between them. The CDR3 extends over 12 amino acids. CDR3 in amino acids: CASSLAQYEQYF. The CDR3 DNA is TGTGCCAGCAGCTTGGCCCAGTACGAGCAGTACTTC.

CDR3 amino acids: CASSSNNEQFF. CDR3 sequence (DNA): TGTGCCAGCAGCTCTAACAATGAGCAGTTCTTC. The chain employs TRBV27 and TRBJ2-1, with D uncertain. CDR1 is MNHEY and CDR2 is SMNVEV in the germline V gene (reference sequence). This CDR3 spans 11 amino acids. Trimming took off 6 bases at V and 5 bases at J, with 5 bases between the two ends.

The V and J genes are TRBV6-1 and TRBJ2-7, with D hard to call. CDR3 length equals 12 residues. CDR1 and CDR2 from the germline V gene are MNHNS and SASEGT. V was pared by 5 bases and J by 3 bases, with 8 bases between. DNA of the CDR3: TGTGCCAGCAGTCCCTCAAGCTACGAGCAGTACTTC. It encodes CASSPSSYEQYF.

The chain links TRBV5-4 to TRBJ1-2; D gene ambiguous. This CDR3 comprises 15 residues. The V gene lost 1 base and the J gene lost 4 bases, with 14 bases spanning the gap. The V gene's germline CDR1 is SGHNT and CDR2 YYREEE (reference sequence). CDR3 sequence: CASSLFGSLGYGYTF. The CDR3 region has the DNA TGTGCCAGCAGCTTGTTTGGGTCCCTTGGCTATGGCTACACCTTC.

This clone was seen a single time. CDR3 DNA sequence: TGTGCCAGCAGTCAACAGGGAGTGAATGAAAAACTGTTTTTT. This sequence encodes CASSQQGVNEKLFF. The gene calls are TRBV2 and TRBJ1-4; D might be TRBD1 (6 bases). Per germline, CDR1 SNHLY and CDR2 FYNNEI. V was cut by 5 bases and J by 5 bases, with 12 bases left in between. The CDR3 contains 14 residues.

The rearrangement joins TRBV5-6 to TRBJ2-1; no firm D call. The CDR3 loop spans 13 amino acids. Per the germline V gene, CDR1 is SGHDT and CDR2 is YYEEEE. The V end was cut by 0 bases, the J end by 9 bases, with 10 bases between. CDR3 DNA sequence: TGTGCCAGCAGCTTGGTGGCTACCGGTGAGCAGTTCTTC. This encodes CASSLVATGEQFF.

The sample holds one count of this clone. The CDR3: CASGDRVGYEQYV. The CDR3, as DNA: TGTGCCAGCGGAGACAGGGTTGGCTACGAGCAGTACGTC. The V call is TRBV27, the J call TRBJ2-7; 7 bases are shared with TRBD1. CDR1 is MNHEY, CDR2 SMNVEV, per germline (reference sequence). V lost 8 bases and J lost 3; bases outside the gene matches: 7. This CDR3 is 13 amino acids long.

The chain links TRBV11-2 to TRBJ2-7, with 8 bases that match TRBD2. This CDR3 comprises 16 residues. Germline V CDR1 and CDR2: SGHAT, FQNNGV. Germline trimming cut 5 bases from V and 4 bases from J; bases unmatched to any gene: 13. Here the CDR3 DNA reads TGTGCCAGCAGCCTCGCCCTAGGGACTAGTACTTACGAGCAGTACTTC. Protein: CASSLALGTSTYEQYF.

CDR3 protein: CASSLVGLITQYF. CDR3 DNA sequence: TGTGCCAGCAGCTTAGTAGGCCTAATTACGCAGTATTTT. V and J are TRBV7-9 and TRBJ2-3; no clear D. Trimming shortened V by 1 base and J by 8 bases, and 10 bases separated the two germline ends. CDR1 and CDR2 (germline): SEHNR, FQNEAQ (reference sequence). The CDR3 extends over 13 amino acids.

The chain combines TRBV28 with TRBJ1-1; D may be TRBD1 (6 bases). Trimming took off 3 bases at V and 1 base at J, with 27 bases between the two ends. This CDR3 contains 20 residues. Germline V gene sequence: CDR1 MDHEN, CDR2 SYDVKM. The CDR3 sequence is CASSLGYFLWSRDTNTEAFF. The CDR3 DNA follows: TGTGCCAGCAGTTTGGGCTACTTTTTGTGGTCCCGGGACACGAACACTGAAGCTTTCTTT.

The chain recombines TRBV6-6 with TRBJ2-7, with D perhaps matching TRBD2 (5 bases). The CDR3 length is 13 residues. Germline CDR1 MNHNY, CDR2 SVGAGI (reference sequence). V lost 7 bases, J lost 4 bases, and 14 bases lay in between. CDR3: CASTGGPTYEQYF. In DNA form, the CDR3 reads TGTGCCAGCACCGGAGGACCAACATACGAGCAGTACTTC.

This clone was counted a single time. The chain carries TRBV11-1 and TRBJ2-3; D is tentatively TRBD1 or TRBD2 (6 bases each). V lost 4 bases, J lost 4 bases, and 18 bases lay in between. Germline V gene sequence: CDR1 SGHAT, CDR2 FQDESV (reference sequence). This CDR3 has 16 amino acids. CDR3 residues: CASSSLANGGSDTQYF. CDR3 in DNA: TGTGCCAGCAGCTCCCTGGCCAACGGGGGCTCAGATACGCAGTATTTT.

This sequence joins TRBV19 and TRBJ2-5; 11 positions agree with TRBD1. CDR3 length: 13 residues. Germline assignment: CDR1 LNHDA and CDR2 SQIVND (reference sequence). Trimming took 6 bases from V and 5 from J; bases not matched to a gene: 2. CDR3 bases: TGTGCCAGTAGCTGGGACAGGGGGGAGACCCAGTACTTC. Translation: CASSWDRGETQYF.

V usage is TRBV6-1 and J usage is TRBJ1-4, with D hard to call. The ends were cut back, 4 bases at V and 1 base at J, with 10 bases in the middle. CDR1 and CDR2 (germline): MNHNS, SASEGT. The CDR3 runs 15 residues. CDR3 loop: CASSGPVVTNEKLFF. The CDR3 DNA is TGTGCCAGCAGTGGCCCGGTGGTAACTAATGAAAAACTGTTTTTT.

The V gene is TRBV6-1, the J gene TRBJ2-7, with 7 bases fitting TRBD2. Germline assignment: CDR1 MNHNS and CDR2 SASEGT. J lost 3 bases, V lost 6 bases, and 8 bases had no gene match. This CDR3 contains 14 residues. The CDR3 loop reads CASRRTTGGYEQYF. Written as DNA, the CDR3 is TGTGCCAGCAGGCGGACAACGGGGGGCTACGAGCAGTACTTC.

The chain carries TRBV6-1 and TRBJ2-3; no clear D gene. This CDR3 is 14 amino acids long. The germline V gene encodes CDR1 MNHNS and CDR2 SASEGT. Trimming shortened V by 0 bases and J by 2 bases, and 6 bases separated the two germline ends. CDR3 sequence reads: CASSEARSTDTQYF. The CDR3 DNA is TGTGCCAGCAGTGAAGCCAGATCCACAGATACGCAGTATTTT.

The V call is TRBV27, the J call TRBJ2-7; TRBD2 agrees at 9 bases. V trimming: 5 bases; J trimming: 3 bases; junction bases outside the gene matches: 8. CDR3 size: 15 residues. Per the germline V gene, CDR1 is MNHEY and CDR2 is SMNVEV (reference sequence). The chain's CDR3 is CASSPIGTSSYEQYF. The CDR3 nucleotides are TGTGCCAGCAGTCCCATCGGGACTAGCAGCTACGAGCAGTACTTC.

The genes are TRBV11-1 and TRBJ2-2, with D hard to call. V lost 6 bases and J lost 6, with 8 bases in between. This CDR3 has 12 residues. The germline V gene encodes CDR1 SGHAT and CDR2 FQDESV (reference sequence). Written as DNA, the CDR3 is TGTGCCAGCAGTCGACCGTCCGGGGAGCTGTTTTTT. Amino acids: CASSRPSGELFF.

The chain links TRBV5-1 to TRBJ1-1; D not resolved. Germline CDR1 and CDR2: SGHRS and YFSETQ. V lost 2 bases and J lost 0, with 5 bases in between. There are 13 residues in the CDR3. The CDR3 protein is CASSFRVNTEAFF. The CDR3 DNA is TGCGCCAGCAGCTTTAGGGTGAACACTGAAGCTTTCTTT.

The rearrangement links TRBV28 to TRBJ2-7, with 9 bases lining up with TRBD1. The trim removed 6 bases at V and 0 bases at J, leaving 6 bases unmatched. Germline CDR1 MDHEN, CDR2 SYDVKM. CDR3 size: 15 residues. CDR3 coding DNA: TGTGCCAGCAGACCGGACAGGGGCAGCTCCTACGAGCAGTACTTC. It translates to CASRPDRGSSYEQYF.

The V call is TRBV18, the J call TRBJ2-2; 8 nucleotides align to TRBD2. The germline gives CDR1 KGHSH, CDR2 LQKENI. V dropped 4 bases and J dropped 5; count of bases not matched to a gene: 18. This CDR3 is built from 19 residues. The DNA of the CDR3 is TGTGCCAGCTCACAACTGTCACCAGCGGGAGTAGTAGTGACCGGGGAGCTGTTTTTT. Amino acids: CASSQLSPAGVVVTGELFF.

The chain is built from TRBV7-9 and TRBJ2-3; 11 bases agree with TRBD2. Per the germline V gene, CDR1 is SEHNR and CDR2 is FQNEAQ (reference sequence). The trim removed 4 bases at V and 0 bases at J, leaving 0 bases unmatched. The CDR3 consists of 15 residues. The CDR3 is CASSWTSGSTDTQYF. Here the CDR3 DNA reads TGTGCCAGCAGCTGGACTAGCGGGAGCACAGATACGCAGTATTTT.

The chain links TRBV12-5 to TRBJ2-5; D unclear. CDR1 LGHNT and CDR2 FRNRAP come from the germline V gene. The V and J ends lost 1 base and 7 bases respectively, with 16 bases between them. CDR3 length: 15 amino acids. The CDR3 DNA is TGTGCTAGTGGTTTGGAACCTGGAAGAAGGGTGACCCAGTACTTC. Its translation: CASGLEPGRRVTQYF.

The rearrangement uses TRBV2 and TRBJ2-3; 7 nucleotides match TRBD1. V trimming: 7 bases; J trimming: 4 bases; junction bases outside the gene matches: 5. Germline CDR1 reads SNHLY; CDR2 reads FYNNEI. The CDR3 has 13 amino acids. In DNA, the CDR3 is TGTGCCAGCACGGGCCAGGGGGCAGATACGCAGTATTTT. Translation: CASTGQGADTQYF.

About this clone: The junction departs from germline at one end; a sequencing error may be responsible. This rearrangement joins TRBV6-5 to TRBJ1-2, with a weak D call TRBD1 (6 bases). The CDR3 contains 13 residues. Per germline, CDR1 MNHEY and CDR2 SVGAGI. The CDR3 sequence: CTSSIQGEYGYTF. CDR3 DNA sequence: TGTACCAGCAGTATACAGGGAGAATATGGCTACACCTTC.

The chain is built from TRBV9 and TRBJ2-5; possibly TRBD1 or TRBD2 for D (6 bases each). Germline-derived CDR1 and CDR2 are SGDLS and YYNGEE. CDR3 length equals 15 residues. V was pared by 0 bases and J by 1 base, with 10 bases between. In nucleotides, the CDR3 is TGTGCCAGCAGCGTAGGTGGGGGGCGCCAAGAGACCCAGTACTTC. Translating gives CASSVGGGRQETQYF.